This is a list of T cell receptor beta chains from one sample in a study of blood T cell repertoires in COVID-19. Method: immunoSEQ multiplex PCR; TCRdb's copy keeps in-frame clones and lacks some. The profile shows roughly 300,000 clones, roughly nine tenths of them singletons. What was sequenced was peripheral blood. These receptor sequences come from a woman aged 30 to 39 with COVID-19, enrolled during active disease. Each CDR3 is given with its conserved first and last residue. The D gene is left open where the match is weak. The size entry is marked missing in some rows and otherwise reads once, few, many or a size class.

cdr3_aa,cdr3_nt,j_call,v_call,d_call,clone_size
CASSLYTGGVIGDTEAFF,TGCGCCAGCAGCTTGTACACAGGGGGCGTAATTGGTGACACTGAAGCTTTCTTT,TRBJ1-1,TRBV5-1,TRBD1,-
CATSDLFENRQYF,TGTGCCACCAGTGATTTGTTCGAGAACAGGCAGTACTTC,TRBJ2-5,TRBV24-1,-,-
CSAKTLAGGYEQYF,TGCAGCGCCAAGACCCTCGCAGGAGGGTACGAGCAGTACTTC,TRBJ2-7,TRBV29-1,-,-
CASRRLAGFYNEQFF,TGTGCCAGCAGGAGACTAGCGGGATTTTACAATGAGCAGTTCTTC,TRBJ2-1,TRBV2,TRBD2,few
CASSQGTSGAQETQYF,TGTGCCAGCAGCCAGGGGACTAGCGGGGCACAAGAGACCCAGTACTTC,TRBJ2-5,TRBV3-1/TRBV3-2,TRBD2,-
CASSLVGGEAFF,TGCGCCAGCAGCTTGGTGGGGGGTGAAGCTTTCTTT,TRBJ1-1,TRBV5-1,-,-
CASSYRGRLAFF,TGTGCCAGCAGTTACCGGGGGAGATTGGCTTTCTTT,TRBJ1-1,TRBV6-5,-,once
CASSLAGFNSPLHF,TGTGCCAGCAGCTTAGCAGGTTTTAATTCACCCCTCCACTTT,TRBJ1-6,TRBV11-2,-,-
CASSLEQGYQPQHF,TGTGCCAGCAGTTTAGAACAGGGTTATCAGCCCCAGCATTTT,TRBJ1-5,TRBV28,-,-
CASSLAHRGQPQHF,TGTGCCAGCAGCTTGGCGCACAGGGGACAGCCCCAGCATTTT,TRBJ1-5,TRBV5-5,TRBD1,-
CATSSSGLSYEQYF,TGTGCCACCTCCTCTAGCGGACTCTCCTACGAGCAGTACTTC,TRBJ2-7,TRBV24-1,TRBD2,-
CASSQDNSRSQYF,TGCGCCAGCAGCCAAGATAACTCTAGATCGCAGTATTTT,TRBJ2-3,TRBV4-1,-,-
CASSLTGGINTEAFF,TGTGCCAGCAGCCTAACAGGGGGGATTAACACTGAAGCTTTCTTT,TRBJ1-1,TRBV6-6,TRBD1,once
CATRERGLDTQYF,TGTGCCACCCGAGAGCGGGGGTTAGATACGCAGTATTTT,TRBJ2-3,TRBV27,TRBD2,-
CSVVGASYNEQFF,TGCAGCGTTGTGGGGGCCAGCTACAATGAGCAGTTCTTC,TRBJ2-1,TRBV29-1,-,-
CASNGRDYEQYF,TGTGCCAGTAATGGACGGGACTACGAGCAGTACTTC,TRBJ2-7,TRBV19,-,-
CASSYSLSSEQYF,TGTGCCAGCAGTTACTCGTTGTCGTCCGAGCAGTACTTC,TRBJ2-7,TRBV6-5,-,-
CASSQVTGTGELFF,TGTGCCAGCAGCCAAGTCACAGGGACCGGGGAGCTGTTTTTT,TRBJ2-2,TRBV16,-,-
CASARDSSGNTIYF,TGTGCCAGCGCCCGGGACAGCTCTGGAAACACCATATATTTT,TRBJ1-3,TRBV7-9,TRBD1,-
CASSFLPGTGVGGNQPQHF,TGTGCCAGCAGCTTCCTACCCGGGACAGGGGTAGGTGGCAATCAGCCCCAGCATTTT,TRBJ1-5,TRBV5-5,TRBD1,-
CATNGQKNTGELFF,TGTGCCACCAATGGCCAGAAGAACACCGGGGAGCTGTTTTTT,TRBJ2-2,TRBV24-1,-,-
CASSQVWRGRKTEAFF,TGTGCCAGCAGCCAAGTTTGGAGAGGTCGAAAAACTGAAGCTTTCTTT,TRBJ1-1,TRBV3-1/TRBV3-2,-,-
CASSLVVRGGYTF,TGCGCCAGCAGCTTGGTAGTCAGGGGTGGCTACACCTTC,TRBJ1-2,TRBV5-1,-,-
CASSQGPTGGFYGYTF,TGTGCCAGCAGTCAGGGGCCGACAGGAGGATTCTATGGCTACACCTTC,TRBJ1-2,TRBV5-5,-,-
CASSYDRELYNEQFF,TGTGCCAGCAGTTATGACAGGGAATTGTACAATGAGCAGTTCTTC,TRBJ2-1,TRBV13,TRBD1,-
CASNRTGNSPLHF,TGTGCCAGCAACCGGACAGGTAATTCACCCCTCCACTTT,TRBJ1-6,TRBV21-1,-,once
CASSLGSRYLPYEQYF,TGTGCCAGCAGCTTGGGGTCTAGGTACCTACCCTACGAGCAGTACTTC,TRBJ2-7,TRBV5-5,-,-
CASSVAPYYGYTF,TGCGCCAGCAGCGTAGCCCCTTACTATGGCTACACCTTC,TRBJ1-2,TRBV4-1,-,-
CASSLDPGLGNEQYF,TGTGCCAGCAGCTTGGATCCAGGGCTAGGGAACGAGCAGTACTTC,TRBJ2-7,TRBV5-4,-,-
CATSDGGGFGYNEQFF,TGTGCCACCAGTGATGGTGGGGGGTTCGGTTACAATGAGCAGTTCTTC,TRBJ2-1,TRBV24-1,-,-
CASSQALEEQYF,TGTGCCAGCAGCCAAGCCCTAGAGGAGCAGTACTTC,TRBJ2-7,TRBV3-1/TRBV3-2,-,-
CASSIRMATGYTF,TGTGCCAGCAGTATAAGAATGGCGACAGGCTACACCTTC,TRBJ1-2,TRBV12-3/TRBV12-4,-,-
CSVATARDEQFF,TGCAGCGTTGCGACCGCCCGGGATGAGCAGTTCTTC,TRBJ2-1,TRBV29-1,-,-
CASSYSGLNEKLFF,TGTGCCAGCAGTTATTCCGGACTTAATGAAAAACTGTTTTTT,TRBJ1-4,TRBV6-5,-,-
CASSSFLTTRRTSYEQYF,TGTGCCAGCAGTTCTTTTCTAACTACTAGACGGACCTCCTACGAGCAGTACTTC,TRBJ2-7,TRBV27,-,-
CASSADRGAGSPLHF,TGTGCCAGCAGCGCGGACAGGGGCGCAGGTTCACCCCTCCACTTT,TRBJ1-6,TRBV9,TRBD1,-
CASTRGGAPYEQYF,TGTGCCAGCACCCGAGGGGGCGCTCCCTACGAGCAGTACTTC,TRBJ2-7,TRBV5-6,TRBD1,-
CASSASDWAYEQYF,TGTGCCAGCAGCGCGAGCGATTGGGCCTACGAGCAGTACTTC,TRBJ2-7,TRBV5-8,-,-
CASSEGTAYEQYF,TGTGCCAGCAGTGAGGGGACAGCCTACGAGCAGTACTTC,TRBJ2-7,TRBV6-4,TRBD1,-
CASSSRTSGVNTGELFF,TGTGCCAGCAGCTCCCGGACTAGCGGGGTGAACACCGGGGAGCTGTTTTTT,TRBJ2-2,TRBV11-2,TRBD2,-
CASRTGRDSGNTIYF,TGTGCCAGCAGGACAGGGCGTGACTCTGGAAACACCATATATTTT,TRBJ1-3,TRBV6-5,TRBD1,-